This TCR beta chain was identified in a study of cytomegalovirus exposure and HLA in healthy donors. Primers: 60 Vbeta forward and 13 Jbeta reverse. The data were produced by immunoSEQ multiplex PCR, yet TCRdb's version contains in-frame clones alone and is incomplete. The repertoire holds 100,000 to 150,000 clones, with 74% as singletons. Points from the study as a whole: A later analysis by the authors found several of the most significant clusters apparently linked to common viral pathogens.

The CDR3 runs to 13 residues. V gave up 6 bases and J gave up 4 bases, with 9 bases separating them. Germline lookup yields CDR1 MDHEN and CDR2 SYDVKM. Everyone who donated was a healthy bone marrow donor. The count of this clone is one. Its target is not known. Sequencing used PBMCs. The sequence was collected from a woman in her forties or fifties in good health and CMV-seropositive. The chain links TRBV28 to TRBJ2-2; weak D call: TRBD1 (5 bases). The CDR3 spells CASSPDSTGELFF. The CDR3 DNA follows: TGTGCCAGCAGCCCAGACAGCACCGGGGAGCTGTTTTTT.